This TCR beta chain was documented in a study of siplizumab effects on memory and regulatory T cells. Clones were sequenced by immunoSEQ multiplex PCR, and TCRdb holds only the in-frame ones, with some missing. The sample yields roughly 110,000 clones, around 95% seen once. Looked up from germline, CDR1 is MNHEY and CDR2 is SVGAGI. The length of the CDR3 is 15 residues. The V gene end was trimmed by 5 bases and the J gene end by 4 bases; junction bases not matched to a gene: 7. The sequenced sample was non-Treg CD4+ T cells sorted from blood. The clonotype comes from a human donor in good health. The chain uses TRBV6-5 and TRBJ1-1; 10 positions agree with TRBD1. CDR3 amino acids: CASSPRDRGFTEAFF. The CDR3, as DNA: TGTGCCAGCAGTCCTAGGGACAGGGGATTCACTGAAGCTTTCTTT.